The 18 T cell receptor beta chains below all came from one sample that was sequenced in a study of Ad26.COV2.S vaccination and SARS-CoV-2 variants. Treatment in this sample: 15 to 20 received Ad26.COV2.S at low or high dose, single or two shots; about 5 received placebo; per-sample allocation not given. Sampling occurred on day 63 after the first vaccine or placebo injection. The table came from immunoSEQ multiplex PCR; TCRdb's copy has only in-frame clones and leaves some out. This repertoire shows 250,000 or so clones, roughly nine tenths found once; its top ten account for about 2.8%. The specimen comprised peripheral blood, sampled in a trial of Ad26.COV2.S vaccine versus placebo. The receptors originated from a person between 18 and 60 years old who received the Ad26.COV2.S COVID-19 vaccine or a placebo.

V usage is TRBV5-6 and J usage is TRBJ2-7; 7 bases agree with TRBD1. Germline V lookup: CDR1 SGHDT, CDR2 YYEEEE. The CDR3 runs to 16 residues. J was trimmed by 6 bases and V by 6 bases; bases with no gene match: 18. The CDR3: CASTSSWDTGDGEQYV. CDR3 in DNA: TGTGCCAGCACCTCCTCGTGGGATACAGGGGATGGCGAGCAGTACGTC.

Points on this clone: Other nucleotide sequences in the sample specify the same CDR3. The chain recombines TRBV4-1 with TRBJ1-4; tentative D call: TRBD1 (6 bases). CDR3 length: 15 residues. Germline assignment: CDR1 MGHRA and CDR2 YSYEKL. The ends were cut back, 3 bases at V and 5 bases at J, with 13 bases in the middle. CDR3 sequence (DNA): TGCGCCAGCAGCCAGGAGGGGGGTTTCAATGAAAAACTGTTTTTT. As protein: CASSQEGGFNEKLFF.

The rearrangement uses TRBV7-9 and TRBJ2-7; maybe TRBD1 (6 bases). This CDR3 spans 15 amino acids. Germline V lookup: CDR1 SEHNR, CDR2 FQNEAQ (reference sequence). The V end was cut by 4 bases, the J end by 4 bases, with 17 bases between. CDR3 protein: CASSSPGQRAYEQYF. The CDR3 DNA reads as TGTGCCAGCAGCTCACCCGGACAGAGGGCGTACGAGCAGTACTTC.

V is TRBV29-1 and J is TRBJ1-4; D may be TRBD1 (5 bases). The V and J ends lost 7 bases and 8 bases respectively, with 14 bases between them. This CDR3 is built from 12 residues. Germline CDR1 reads SQVTM; CDR2 reads ANQGSEA. The CDR3 sequence is CSGRGNGEKLFF. CDR3 DNA: TGCAGCGGCCGGGGCAACGGAGAAAAACTGTTTTTT.

The V and J genes are TRBV21-1 and TRBJ2-1; the table gives TRBD2 as D, unverified against the DNA. TRBV21-1 is described as a pseudogene. There are 17 residues in the CDR3. CDR3 region: CASSKVELAGVYNEQFF. The CDR3 DNA is TGTGCTAGCAGCAAAGTGGAGCTAGCGGGGGTTTACAATGAGCAGTTCTTC.

This chain uses TRBV3-1 (or the pseudogene TRBV3-2) with TRBJ2-3; 8 bases align to TRBD2. V lost 1 base and J lost 3; bases outside the gene matches: 6. Germline values: CDR1 LGHDT, CDR2 YNNKEL (reference sequence). The CDR3 sequence is 16 residues long. CDR3 protein: CASSQVSGGLTDTQYF. CDR3 sequence (DNA): TGTGCCAGCAGCCAAGTGAGCGGGGGTTTGACAGATACGCAGTATTTT.

The rearrangement joins TRBV7-9 to TRBJ1-4; D unclear. V was trimmed by 5 bases and J by 5 bases, leaving 15 bases between them. Germline CDR1 reads SEHNR; CDR2 reads FQNEAQ (reference sequence). This CDR3 spans 15 amino acids. The chain's CDR3 is CASSEGSSMNEKLFF. The CDR3 DNA is TGTGCCAGCAGCGAAGGGTCTTCCATGAATGAAAAACTGTTTTTT. Full variable domain (rest looked up from reference TRBV7-9 and TRBJ1-4): DTGVSQNPRHKITKRGQNVTFRCDPISEHNRLYWYRQTLGQGPEFLTYFQNEAQLEKSRLLSDRFSAERPKGSFSTLEIQRTEQGDSAMYLCASSEGSSMNEKLFFGSGTQLSVL.

This chain connects TRBV7-2 to TRBJ2-3, with 11 bases identical to TRBD2. V shed 3 bases, J shed 4 bases, and the junction held 0 bases outside the gene matches. CDR1 SGHTA and CDR2 FQGNSA come from the germline V gene. The length of the CDR3 is 14 residues. The CDR3 spells CASSFSGGADTQYF. The DNA for the CDR3 is TGTGCCAGCAGCTTTAGCGGGGGGGCAGATACGCAGTATTTT. Full variable domain (rest looked up from reference TRBV7-2 and TRBJ2-3): GAGVSQSPSNKVTEKGKDVELRCDPISGHTALYWYRQSLGQGLEFLIYFQGNSAPDKSGLPSDRFSAERTGGSVSTLTIQRTQQEDSAVYLCASSFSGGADTQYFGPGTRLTVL.

J is TRBJ2-2 and V is TRBV5-6; D ambiguous. V was cut by 4 bases and J by 8 bases, with 12 bases left in between. This CDR3 contains 13 residues. Germline V gene lookup returns CDR1 SGHDT and CDR2 YYEEEE. CDR3 in DNA: TGTGCCAGCAGCCGACCCCGAACAGGGGAGCTGTTTTTT. Protein sequence: CASSRPRTGELFF.

This chain uses TRBV9 with TRBJ2-2; 7 bases fit TRBD1. With V trimmed by 4 bases and J by 1 base, 7 bases remained unmatched. Germline CDR1 and CDR2: SGDLS and YYNGEE. The CDR3 spans 16 residues. For the CDR3, the DNA is TGTGCCAGCAGCATCTCGGGACAGCAGAACACCGGGGAGCTGTTTTTT. Amino acids: CASSISGQQNTGELFF.

The chain couples TRBV15 to TRBJ1-4; unclear D gene. Germline assignment: CDR1 LNHNV and CDR2 YYDKDF (reference sequence). Trimming stripped 0 bases from V and 3 bases from J, with 17 bases between. This CDR3 has 18 residues. The CDR3: CATSRDMEFLGSNEKLFF. CDR3 DNA: TGTGCCACCAGCAGAGATATGGAGTTCCTGGGGTCTAATGAAAAACTGTTTTTT.

This chain joins TRBV27 and TRBJ2-3; D possibly corresponds to TRBD2 (6 bases). In germline, CDR1 is MNHEY, CDR2 SMNVEV (reference sequence). This CDR3 has 18 residues. Trimming removed 6 bases from V and 2 bases from J, with 24 bases in between. The CDR3: CASRGLTNNRKTTDTQYF. Written as DNA, the CDR3 is TGTGCCAGCAGGGGACTTACGAATAACAGAAAAACCACAGATACGCAGTATTTT.

V usage is TRBV15 and J usage is TRBJ1-5; 7 bases align to TRBD1. This CDR3 comprises 17 residues. Germline V CDR1 and CDR2: LNHNV, YYDKDF (reference sequence). Losses at the gene ends were 2 bases for V and 1 base for J; bases not matched to a gene: 8. CDR3 sequence: CATSRLRDSLSNQPQHF. DNA of the CDR3: TGTGCCACCAGCAGACTCCGGGACAGTTTAAGCAATCAGCCCCAGCATTTT.

This clone was observed a single time. The J gene is TRBJ1-2, the V gene TRBV20-1, with D perhaps matching TRBD1 (6 bases). Trimming left V 3 bases short and J 4 bases short, with 15 bases between. Per the germline V gene, CDR1 is DFQATT and CDR2 is SNEGSKA (reference sequence). CDR3 length: 14 amino acids. The CDR3 DNA follows: TGCAGTGCTAGTTACGCAGGGGCAGGCTATGGCTACACCTTC. Encoded protein: CSASYAGAGYGYTF.

The chain joins TRBV2 to TRBJ2-7, with D perhaps TRBD2 (6 bases). The CDR3 is 13 amino acids. Trimming removed 9 bases from V and 5 bases from J, with 17 bases in between. Germline CDR1 SNHLY, CDR2 FYNNEI. The CDR3 region has the DNA TGTGCCAGTTCGACAGCGGAGGGGAACGAGCAGTACTTC. Protein: CASSTAEGNEQYF. Using reference TRBV2 and TRBJ2-7 for the parts outside the CDR3, the full variable domain is EPEVTQTPSHQVTQMGQEVILRCVPISNHLYFYWYRQILGQKVEFLVSFYNNEISEKSEIFDDQFSVERPDGSNFTLKIRSTKLEDSAMYFCASSTAEGNEQYFGPGTRLTVT.

Here the CDR3 reads CASSLGAGVGTDTQYF. The DNA for the CDR3 is TGTGCCAGCAGCCTTGGTGCGGGAGTAGGCACAGATACGCAGTATTTT. The chain combines TRBV9 with TRBJ2-3; TRBD2 aligns across 7 bases. V shed 4 bases, J shed 1 base, and the junction held 9 bases outside the gene matches. Germline assignment: CDR1 SGDLS and CDR2 YYNGEE. The CDR3 sequence is 16 residues long.

The V gene is TRBV7-2, the J gene TRBJ2-7; possibly TRBD1 for D (5 bases). The ends were cut back, 5 bases at V and 3 bases at J, with 11 bases in the middle. The germline V gene encodes CDR1 SGHTA and CDR2 FQGNSA. CDR3 size: 13 residues. The CDR3 protein is CASSRTDSYEQYF. CDR3 nucleotides: TGTGCCAGCAGCCGAACAGACAGCTACGAGCAGTACTTC.

The CDR3 region has the DNA TGTGCCAGCAGCGTAACCCCGGGGGTAAGCACCGGGGAGCTGTTTTTT. This translates into CASSVTPGVSTGELFF. The chain carries TRBV9 and TRBJ2-2; maybe TRBD2 (6 bases). CDR1 is SGDLS, CDR2 YYNGEE, per germline. With 1 base removed from V and 4 bases from J, the gap between germline ends came to 14 bases. The CDR3 is 16 amino acids.